Listed below are T cell receptor beta chains from one sample, sequenced in a study of regulatory T cells in long-lasting Graves disease. MiXCR, run by TCRdb on the multiplex PCR reads, gives a single entry per CDR3 protein. The sample holds about 460,000 distinct CDR3 sequences, 14% seen once. This sample was also put to use in a study of T cells in Graves' hyperthyroidism and ophthalmopathy.

Sequenced material: peripheral blood mononuclear cells (PBMCs), taken at new diagnosis, from a patient treated with antithyroid drugs. These TCRs come from a woman aged 50 to 60 with Graves disease. Both conserved end residues are part of each CDR3. The D gene is left open where the match is weak. Some rows mark clone size as missing; the rest say once, few, many or name a class of expanded clone.

TRBJ2-2 few TRBV4-1 NA CASTLYTTNTGELFF TGCGCCAGCACCCTATATACAACGAACACCGGGGAGCTGTTTTTT
TRBJ2-3 many TRBV2 NA CASIGGLETQYF TGTGCCAGCATTGGAGGACTGGAAACGCAGTATTTT
TRBJ2-3 many TRBV2 NA CASSERSTDTQYF TGTGCCAGCAGTGAAAGGAGCACAGATACGCAGTATTTT
TRBJ2-7 many TRBV27 NA CASSYNSDGYEQYF TGTGCCAGCAGTTACAACTCGGACGGTTACGAGCAGTACTTC
TRBJ2-2 many TRBV25-1 TRBD2 CASSDWTEPGTSGRAHGELFF TGTGCCAGCAGTGATTGGACAGAGCCGGGGACTAGCGGGAGGGCCCACGGGGAGCTGTTTTTT
TRBJ2-7 NA TRBV9 NA CASSVGYSSYEQYF TGTGCCAGCAGCGTAGGCTACAGCTCCTACGAGCAGTACTTC
TRBJ1-4 NA TRBV29-1 NA CSVKDINEKLFF TGCAGCGTTAAGGACATTAATGAAAAACTGTTTTTT
TRBJ2-7 many TRBV5-4 TRBD1 CASSPRDRGYEQYF TGTGCCAGCAGCCCCCGGGACAGGGGATACGAGCAGTACTTC
TRBJ2-1 many TRBV6-2/TRBV6-3 NA CASRQGRAYNEQFF TGTGCCAGCAGGCAGGGGAGGGCTTACAATGAGCAGTTCTTC
TRBJ2-7 few TRBV20-1 NA CSAGVKTYEQYF TGCAGTGCAGGAGTAAAAACCTACGAGCAGTACTTC
TRBJ2-7 many TRBV7-9 TRBD2 CASSAPGLAGVIEQYF TGTGCCAGCAGCGCCCCGGGACTAGCGGGAGTCATTGAGCAGTACTTC
TRBJ2-1 many TRBV20-1 NA CSAKGSGASSYNEQFF TGCAGTGCAAAGGGGTCAGGGGCCAGCTCCTACAATGAGCAGTTCTTC
TRBJ2-5 NA TRBV13 TRBD2 CASSLRRLAGIETQYF TGTGCCAGCAGCCTCCGTCGACTAGCTGGAATAGAGACCCAGTACTTC
TRBJ1-3 many TRBV6-2/TRBV6-3 NA CASSGGRVPGNTIYF TGTGCCAGCAGTGGAGGCAGGGTGCCTGGAAACACCATATATTTT
TRBJ2-1 NA TRBV7-6 TRBD1 CASSSDRGLFYNEQFF TGTGCCAGCAGCTCCGACAGGGGGCTTTTCTACAATGAGCAGTTCTTC
TRBJ2-5 many TRBV2 NA CASSGGAGQETQYF TGTGCCAGCAGTGGGGGGGCAGGGCAAGAGACCCAGTACTTC
TRBJ2-2 NA TRBV3-1 TRBD1 CASSPRGLGTGELFF TGTGCCAGCAGCCCCAGGGGGCTGGGTACCGGGGAGCTGTTTTTT
TRBJ2-7 NA TRBV18 NA CASSPPRPTYEQYF TGTGCCAGCTCACCACCGCGACCGACCTACGAGCAGTACTTC
TRBJ2-1 NA TRBV14 NA CASSQNAPYNEQFF TGTGCCAGCAGCCAAAACGCCCCCTACAATGAGCAGTTCTTC
TRBJ2-1 NA TRBV10-3 NA CAIGGLNDNEQFF TGTGCCATAGGCGGGCTCAACGACAATGAGCAGTTCTTC
TRBJ2-5 many TRBV10-3 NA CAISVQGGQETQYF TGTGCCATCAGTGTACAGGGAGGCCAAGAGACCCAGTACTTC
TRBJ2-5 NA TRBV29-1 NA CSVEEGRGLETQYF TGCAGCGTTGAAGAGGGGCGCGGGTTAGAGACCCAGTACTTC
TRBJ2-3 many TRBV30 NA CAWSLGDTQYF TGTGCCTGGAGTTTGGGTGATACGCAGTATTTT
TRBJ2-1 many TRBV7-8 TRBD2 CASSFSGMKIYNEQFF TGTGCCAGCAGCTTTAGCGGGATGAAAATATACAATGAGCAGTTCTTC
TRBJ2-2 few TRBV24-1 NA CATSGGDSINTGELFF TGTGCCACCAGTGGGGGGGACAGTATTAACACCGGGGAGCTGTTTTTT
TRBJ1-6 NA TRBV18 TRBD1 CASSPPVGQSNSPLHF TGTGCCAGCTCACCACCGGTGGGACAGAGCAATTCACCCCTCCACTTT
TRBJ2-1 many TRBV28 NA CASLGGDEQFF TGTGCCAGCCTAGGGGGAGATGAGCAGTTCTTC